One and the same sample provided the 11 T cell receptor beta chains below, sequenced in a study of blood T cell repertoires in COVID-19. The table came from immunoSEQ multiplex PCR; TCRdb's copy has only in-frame clones and leaves some out. This repertoire shows over 200,000 clones, 86% found once; its top ten account for 2.5% to 3.5%. Sequencing used PBMCs or T cells enriched from blood (not recorded which). Receptor source: a woman in her 50s in a cohort exposed to, infected with or recovered from COVID-19 (not recorded which).

J is TRBJ2-7 and V is TRBV7-9, with 9 bases identical to TRBD1. Germline V gene sequence: CDR1 SEHNR, CDR2 FQNEAQ (reference sequence). The V segment lost 5 bases and the J segment 7 bases; nucleotides outside the gene matches: 6. The CDR3 is made up of 13 amino acids. DNA for the CDR3: TGTGCCAGCAGCCTTGGGACAGGGACTGAGCAGTACTTC. Encoded protein: CASSLGTGTEQYF.

The DNA for the CDR3 is TGTGCCAGCAGCGTAGCGGGGGATCCGCAGCCCCAGCATTTT. It yields the protein CASSVAGDPQPQHF. This chain uses TRBV9 with TRBJ1-5, with TRBD1 as a possible D gene (5 bases). This CDR3 is 14 amino acids long. The germline V gene encodes CDR1 SGDLS and CDR2 YYNGEE. With 0 bases removed from V and 7 bases from J, the gap between germline ends came to 11 bases.

The sample holds a few counts of this clone. The chain employs TRBV12-3 or TRBV12-4 and TRBJ1-4; D remains ambiguous. The CDR3 is 13 amino acids. Trimming removed 3 bases at V and 8 bases at J, with 10 bases between. For the CDR3, the DNA is TGTGCCAGCAGTTTTCGGGGAGGAGAAAAACTGTTTTTT. Translated, it gives CASSFRGGEKLFF.

The genes are TRBV10-3 and TRBJ2-3, with 8 positions matching TRBD1. J was trimmed by 3 bases and V by 5 bases; bases with no gene match: 10. This CDR3 region has 16 residues. CDR1 is ENHRY, CDR2 SYGVKD, per germline. The CDR3 DNA reads TGTGCCATCAGTCCCGGACAGGGCGCGTGGACAGATACGCAGTATTTT. It specifies CAISPGQGAWTDTQYF.

The chain uses TRBV4-3 and TRBJ1-4; 7 bases agree with TRBD1. V trimming: 0 bases; J trimming: 0 bases; junction bases outside the gene matches: 7. The CDR3 spans 18 residues. Germline-derived CDR1 and CDR2 are LGHNA and YSLEER. The CDR3 nucleotides are TGCGCCAGCAGCCAAGAACGGACAGGAACTGCAACTAATGAAAAACTGTTTTTT. Amino acid sequence: CASSQERTGTATNEKLFF.

The chain employs TRBV6-5 and TRBJ1-5, with D possibly matching TRBD1 (6 bases). The CDR3 contains 12 residues. The V and J ends lost 4 bases and 6 bases respectively, with 7 bases between them. CDR1 MNHEY and CDR2 SVGAGI come from the germline V gene. DNA of the CDR3: TGTGCCAGCAGTTCACAGGGTCAGCCCCAGCATTTT. Translation gives CASSSQGQPQHF.

This chain joins TRBV28 and TRBJ2-7; 12 nucleotides match TRBD1. The CDR3 consists of 14 residues. V was clipped by 4 bases and J by 5 bases; unmatched bases: 3. CDR1 is MDHEN and CDR2 is SYDVKM in the germline V gene. The CDR3 coding sequence is TGTGCCAGCAGTTCCCGGGACAGGGGGCACGAGCAGTACTTC. This sequence encodes CASSSRDRGHEQYF.

The J gene is TRBJ1-1, the V gene TRBV18; D perhaps matches TRBD1 (5 bases). V was cut by 4 bases and J by 1 base, with 10 bases left in between. In germline, CDR1 is KGHSH, CDR2 LQKENI. The CDR3 extends over 14 amino acids. Here the CDR3 reads CASSLGQGNTEAFF. CDR3 bases: TGTGCCAGCTCACTGGGCCAGGGGAACACTGAAGCTTTCTTT.

This clone was picked up one time. V gene TRBV27 combines with J gene TRBJ2-7; no firm D call. Germline V gene sequence: CDR1 MNHEY, CDR2 SMNVEV (reference sequence). Trimming took 6 bases from V and 2 from J, leaving 11 bases between them. This CDR3 comprises 13 residues. CDR3 nucleotide sequence: TGTGCCAGCAGCCCAGGTTTCGCCTACGAGCAGTACTTC. Its protein product is CASSPGFAYEQYF.

The chain recombines TRBV7-2 with TRBJ1-1, with D unclear. The CDR3 loop spans 13 amino acids. V shed 2 bases and J shed 0 bases, with 4 bases lying between them. Germline V gives CDR1 SGHTA, CDR2 FQGNSA. The CDR3 loop reads CASSLHLNTEAFF. As DNA, the CDR3 is TGTGCCAGCAGCTTACACTTGAACACTGAAGCTTTCTTT.

The chain joins TRBV4-3 to TRBJ1-5; a possible D gene is TRBD1 (5 bases). The CDR3 is 14 amino acids. Germline loops: CDR1 LGHNA, CDR2 YSLEER. V lost 1 base, J lost 5 bases, and 9 bases lay in between. The chain's CDR3 is CASSQGGGDQPQHF. The CDR3 DNA is TGCGCCAGCAGCCAAGGGGGAGGGGATCAGCCCCAGCATTTT.